These 16 T cell receptor beta chains were all obtained from the same sample, sequenced in a study of tumor-infiltrating lymphocytes in oesophageal squamous cell carcinoma. TCRdb re-analysed the PCR reads in MiXCR, keeping a single row per CDR3 protein. Of almost 20,000 distinct CDR3 sequences listed, roughly two fifths were seen once; the top ten hold around 19%. Specimen: esophageal tumor tissue. The receptors were gathered from a male donor with esophageal squamous cell carcinoma.

This clonotype appeared once. V is TRBV12-5 and J is TRBJ1-1; a possible D gene is TRBD1 (6 bases). Trimming pared 6 bases from V and 5 bases from J, leaving 16 bases between. The CDR3 spans 14 residues. Germline values: CDR1 LGHNT, CDR2 FRNRAP. The CDR3 DNA reads TGTGCTAGTGGACACCCACAGGGTAGGACTGAAGCTTTCTTT. Translation gives CASGHPQGRTEAFF. Supplemented by reference TRBV12-5 and TRBJ1-1, the full variable domain reads DARVTQTPRHKVTEMGQEVTMRCQPILGHNTVFWYRQTMMQGLELLAYFRNRAPLDDSGMPKDRFSAEMPDATLATLKIQPSEPRDSAVYFCASGHPQGRTEAFFGQGTRLTVV.

The CDR3 DNA reads TGTGCCAGCAGTACCCCGGACAGGGCAAATGAGCAGTTCTTC. As protein: CASSTPDRANEQFF. The chain joins TRBV6-1 to TRBJ2-1; 8 nucleotides match TRBD1. Germline CDR1 is MNHNS and CDR2 is SASEGT. The J segment lost 7 bases and the V segment lost 5 bases, leaving 7 bases of the junction unmatched. This CDR3 spans 14 amino acids.

This clonotype is labeled medium-sized. One base away lies a much larger clone, so this may be a sequencing read error. The J gene is TRBJ2-7, the V gene TRBV28, with 7 bases that match TRBD2. With 6 bases clipped from V and 7 bases from J, the junction kept 15 bases outside the gene matches. The CDR3 is made up of 15 amino acids. Germline-derived CDR1 and CDR2 are MDHEN and SYDVKM. The CDR3 sequence is CASRKLGGGGNEQYF. The DNA of the CDR3 is TGTGCCAGCAGAAAACTCGGTGGCGGGGGTAATGAGCAGTACTTC.

The CDR3 nucleotides are TGTGCCAGCAGTTACAACCCCGTTCACAGGGGGTACGAGCAGTACTTC. Encoded protein: CASSYNPVHRGYEQYF. V is TRBV6-8 and J is TRBJ2-5, with 8 bases fitting TRBD1. The last part of the DNA fits TRBJ2-7 better; the J call may be wrong. CDR1 is MNHGY, CDR2 SAAAGT, per germline. The CDR3 covers 16 residues.

This sequence joins TRBV6-2 or TRBV6-3 and TRBJ2-3; TRBD1 might be the D (5 bases). The J call is in doubt because the DNA end fits TRBJ1-2 better. The CDR3 sequence is 13 residues long. CDR1 is MNHEY, CDR2 SVGEGT, per germline. CDR3 DNA: TGTGCCAGCAGGTTACAGGAGAACTATGGCTACACCTTC. Its protein product is CASRLQENYGYTF.

For this clonotype: Its ends do not fully match the called genes, so a read error is possible. The chain couples TRBV7-6 to TRBJ2-7; D gene ambiguous. Germline CDR1 reads SGHVS; CDR2 reads FNYEAQ. The CDR3 contains 13 residues. CDR3 nucleotide sequence: TGTGCTAGCAGCACAGACTTTTACAATGAGCAGTACTTC. It codes for CASSTDFYNEQYF.

The chain carries TRBV20-1 and TRBJ2-5, with TRBD1 matching 12 bases. Matching the DNA end better, TRBJ2-1 makes the J call doubtful. CDR3 size: 15 residues. In germline, CDR1 is DFQATT, CDR2 SNEGSKA (reference sequence). Written as DNA, the CDR3 is TGCAGTGCTACCCCCGGGACAGGGGGCTTTCATGAGCAGTTCTTC. Translation: CSATPGTGGFHEQFF.

The CDR3 nucleotides read TGTGCCACCAGCAGAGTCTTCAGGGGTTCGAACACTGAAGCTTTCTTT. Amino acid sequence: CATSRVFRGSNTEAFF. This chain joins TRBV15 and TRBJ1-1; possibly TRBD1 for D (6 bases). The V gene's germline CDR1 is LNHNV and CDR2 YYDKDF (reference sequence). This CDR3 comprises 16 residues. V lost 1 base to trimming and J lost 1 base, with 13 bases between them.

CDR3 sequence (DNA): TGTGCCAGCAGCTTAGCCTTGGACTATGGCTACACCTTC. Protein sequence: CASSLALDYGYTF. The V and J genes are TRBV7-8 and TRBJ2-7; D remains unclear. The tail of the sequence fits TRBJ1-2 better, so the J call may be wrong. The CDR3 is 13 residues long. Germline V gene lookup returns CDR1 SGHVS and CDR2 FQNEAQ.

The chain joins TRBV2 to TRBJ2-1, with 9 bases fitting TRBD1. The J call may be incorrect, as the DNA end agrees better with TRBJ2-7. The CDR3 spans 14 residues. In germline, CDR1 is SNHLY, CDR2 FYNNEI. The CDR3: CASSGTGRGYEQYF. The CDR3 coding sequence is TGTGCCAGCAGCGGGACAGGGAGGGGATACGAGCAGTACTTC.

This clonotype was detected many times. Since a much larger clone is just one base distant, this may be a read error. This chain uses TRBV27 with TRBJ2-1; weak D call: TRBD2 (5 bases). CDR1 and CDR2 (germline): MNHEY, SMNVEV (reference sequence). The CDR3 totals 14 residues. V was trimmed by 6 bases and J by 10 bases, leaving 19 bases between them. CDR3 sequence: CASSTRSGSYEQFF. The CDR3 DNA is TGTGCCAGCAGCACCCGAAGCGGTTCCTACGAGCAGTTCTTC.

Details on this clonotype: Since a much larger clone is just one base distant, this may be a read error. This chain links TRBV7-6 with TRBJ1-1, with TRBD1 as a possible D gene (6 bases). This CDR3 is built from 17 residues. Germline V gives CDR1 SGHVS, CDR2 FNYEAQ. CDR3 loop: CASRPTSGGANTGELSF. In nucleotides, the CDR3 is TGTGCCAGCAGACCTACTAGCGGGGGGGCGAACACCGGGGAGCTGTCTTTT. Using reference TRBV7-6 and TRBJ1-1 for the parts outside the CDR3, the full variable domain is GAGVSQSPRYKVTKRGQDVALRCDPISGHVSLYWYRQALGQGPEFLTYFNYEAQQDKSGLPNDRFSAERPEGSISTLTIQRTEQRDSAMYRCASRPTSGGANTGELSFGQGTRLTVV.

The chain uses TRBV7-8 and TRBJ2-5; tentative D call: TRBD1 (5 bases). CDR1 is SGHVS, CDR2 FQNEAQ, per germline. The CDR3 covers 13 residues. The ends were cut back, 4 bases at V and 5 bases at J, with 11 bases in the middle. CDR3 DNA: TGTGCCAGCAGCTGGGCAGGGCGGGAGACCCAGTACTTC. Translated: CASSWAGRETQYF.

This clonotype was counted once. The V gene is TRBV6-6, the J gene TRBJ2-3; the match to TRBD2 covers 11 bases. The J call may be mistaken, given a closer DNA end match to TRBJ2-1. The CDR3 length is 15 residues. Germline assignment: CDR1 MNHNY and CDR2 SVGAGI (reference sequence). CDR3 residues: CASSVTSGVSNEQFF. The CDR3 nucleotides are TGTGCCAGCAGTGTGACTAGCGGGGTATCCAATGAGCAGTTCTTC.

Note on this clonotype: A much larger clone differs from this one at a single base, so this may be a read error. V and J are TRBV24-1 and TRBJ2-3; no firm D call. The J call may be mistaken, given a closer DNA end match to TRBJ2-7. Germline V lookup: CDR1 KGHDR, CDR2 SFDVKD. The CDR3 is made up of 13 amino acids. DNA for the CDR3: TGTGCCACCAGTGATTTAGGATACGATGAGCAGTACTTC. This codes for CATSDLGYDEQYF.

Concerning this clonotype: The conserved final phenylalanine or tryptophan is absent from the CDR3, which likely points to a read error. The DNA is omitted, as the CDR3 cannot be located on it reliably, and the CDR3 follows TCRdb's listing. This chain uses TRBV7-2 with TRBJ2-6; TRBD1, the table's D call, lacks a check against the DNA. The germline V gene encodes CDR1 SGHTA and CDR2 FQGNSA. The CDR3 is 17 residues long, ends included. CDR3 loop: CASSLVGQTYNEQFFGP.